A selection of T cell receptor beta chains follows, all from one sample in a study of T cells in Graves' hyperthyroidism and ophthalmopathy. A single record per CDR3 protein comes from TCRdb applying MiXCR to the multiplex PCR reads. Among 730,000 or so distinct CDR3 sequences listed, approximately 19% were seen once. Material for sequencing was blood. The receptors here all came from a woman in her fifties or sixties with Graves' hyperthyroidism that later progressed to Graves' ophthalmopathy. Both conserved end residues are part of each CDR3. A D gene is named only where the DNA matches it firmly. Clone size is stated in some rows and not others, as once, few, many or a class when expanded.

J,size,D,V,DNA,CDR3
TRBJ2-7,many,.,TRBV7-2,TGTGCCAGCAGCACAACCCCCTATGGAGCCCAGGGTTGGCCCGAGCAGTACTTC,CASSTTPYGAQGWPEQYF
TRBJ1-1,.,.,TRBV2,TGTGCCAGCAGTGAGGGGATAGGAGCTTTCTTT,CASSEGIGAFF
TRBJ1-1,many,TRBD1,TRBV7-8,TGTGCCAGCAGCGGAGAGGACAGGTTGGTCACTGAAGCTTTCTTT,CASSGEDRLVTEAFF
TRBJ1-6,.,.,TRBV7-6,TGTGCCAGCAGCTTTGTGGGGATCAATTCACCCCTCCACTTT,CASSFVGINSPLHF
TRBJ2-1,many,TRBD2,TRBV7-3,TGTGCCAGCACCCCACTAGCGGGGGGGCCCAATGAGCAGTTCTTC,CASTPLAGGPNEQFF
TRBJ1-1,many,.,TRBV2,TGTGCCAGCAGCGGACGGGTGAACACTGAAGCTTTCTTT,CASSGRVNTEAFF
TRBJ1-4,many,.,TRBV12-3/TRBV12-4,TGTGCCAGCAGTCGGGACCAGGGAATTGGTGAAAAACTGTTTTTT,CASSRDQGIGEKLFF
TRBJ2-1,.,.,TRBV5-5,TGTGCCAGCAGCGCGAAACCTCTAGCAGGTGAGCAGTTCTTC,CASSAKPLAGEQFF
TRBJ2-7,.,TRBD1,TRBV6-2/TRBV6-3,TGTGCCAGCCGAGCAGGGGGCCCTCCCTACGAGCAGTACTTC,CASRAGGPPYEQYF
TRBJ1-2,many,.,TRBV18,TGTGCCAGCTCACCACCGACCGACGACTGGGGTGGCTACACCTTC,CASSPPTDDWGGYTF
TRBJ2-3,few,TRBD2,TRBV20-1,TGCAGTGCTGGAACCCCAAGCGGGGGGGGCACAGATACGCAGTATTTT,CSAGTPSGGGTDTQYF
TRBJ1-5,few,.,TRBV28,TGTGCCAGCACCGATCGGGGGACGATCAATCAGCCCCAGCATTTT,CASTDRGTINQPQHF
TRBJ2-2,.,.,TRBV9,TGTGCCAGCAGCGTAGTGTCAGGTACCGGCGGGGAGCTGTTTTTT,CASSVVSGTGGELFF
TRBJ1-6,few,TRBD1,TRBV6-2/TRBV6-3,TGTGCCAGCAGAAACACAGGGGGCGAATCACCCCTCCACTTT,CASRNTGGESPLHF
TRBJ2-1,few,.,TRBV6-1,TGTGCCAGCAGTGATCGGGCGGGTTATGAGCAGTTCTTC,CASSDRAGYEQFF
TRBJ1-4,.,.,TRBV6-5,TGTGCCAGCAGTTACAGTCCAGGGGATAATGAAAAACTGTTTTTT,CASSYSPGDNEKLFF
TRBJ1-6,.,.,TRBV5-1,TGCGCCAGCAGGACGGCAGGGGATTATTCACCCCTCCACTTT,CASRTAGDYSPLHF
TRBJ1-1,.,.,TRBV20-1,TGCAGTGCTCTGGGCAGGGGTTACACTGAAGCTTTCTTT,CSALGRGYTEAFF
TRBJ2-7,few,.,TRBV7-9,TGTGCCAGCAGCTTTACGGAATCGTCGGGCGAGCAGTACTTC,CASSFTESSGEQYF
TRBJ1-1,.,TRBD1,TRBV5-4,TGTGCCAGCAGTAGCAGGGGGCGCTTCAACACTGAAGCTTTCTTT,CASSSRGRFNTEAFF
TRBJ2-3,.,.,TRBV7-9,TGTGCCAGCAGCGTTACAGATGGTACGCAGTATTTT,CASSVTDGTQYF
TRBJ2-2,.,.,TRBV6-1,TGTGCCAGCAGGGGGGTCCGGACAGAAGACACCGGGGAGCTGTTTTTT,CASRGVRTEDTGELFF
TRBJ2-7,.,.,TRBV7-9,TGTGCCAGCAGCTCGCTTTTCTACGAGCAGTACTTC,CASSSLFYEQYF
TRBJ2-7,.,TRBD1,TRBV30,TGTGCCTGGAGTGGGACAGGGGTTTCCTACGAGCAGTACTTC,CAWSGTGVSYEQYF
TRBJ2-7,once,.,TRBV10-3,TGTGCCATCAGTGAGTCGATGGGTTCCTACGAGCGGTACTTC,CAISESMGSYERYF
TRBJ1-6,.,TRBD1,TRBV6-1,TGTGCCAGCAGCGCAAGGGGACAGAGCTCCTATAATTCACCCCTCCACTTT,CASSARGQSSYNSPLHF
TRBJ2-7,many,TRBD2,TRBV2,TGTGCCAGCAGCGATACTAGCGGGGGGGATCTAAACTACGAGCAGTACTTC,CASSDTSGGDLNYEQYF
TRBJ1-3,few,.,TRBV12-3/TRBV12-4,TGTGCCAGCAGTTCGGGGCGTAAGGGAAACACCATATATTTT,CASSSGRKGNTIYF
TRBJ1-2,few,TRBD1,TRBV9,TGTGCCAGCAGCGCCTCGACAGGGGGCCGAGGCTACACCTTC,CASSASTGGRGYTF
TRBJ1-6,few,TRBD1,TRBV9,TGTGCCAGCAGCGTCACCGGGACAGGCAATTCACCCCTCCACTTT,CASSVTGTGNSPLHF
TRBJ2-3,many,.,TRBV5-1,TGCGCCAGCACTCCCCCCACCGCGAGCACAGATACGCAGTATTTT,CASTPPTASTDTQYF
TRBJ2-5,many,TRBD1,TRBV3-1,TGTGCCAGCAGCCCCTGGACAGGTTCAGAGACCCAGTACTTC,CASSPWTGSETQYF
TRBJ1-1,many,.,TRBV20-1,TGCAGTGCCCCGCAGGCATACGGTGATTTCATGAACACTGAAGCTTTCTTT,CSAPQAYGDFMNTEAFF
TRBJ2-2,few,TRBD2,TRBV10-3,TGTGCCATCAGTGAGTCATCACTAGCGGCGAACACCGGGGAGCTGTTTTTT,CAISESSLAANTGELFF
TRBJ2-5,.,.,TRBV24-1,TGTGCCACCAGGAGGGGTGAGACCCAGTACTTC,CATRRGETQYF
TRBJ2-7,.,TRBD2,TRBV6-1,TGTGCCAGCAGTTCTCAGCGGGGGGCCTCCTACGAGCAGTACTTC,CASSSQRGASYEQYF
TRBJ2-1,few,.,TRBV20-1,TGCAGTGCTAAAAGACCGGGTAGCGCGAACAATGAGCAGTTCTTC,CSAKRPGSANNEQFF
TRBJ1-5,few,TRBD1,TRBV6-1,TGTGCCAGCAGCCGGGGACAGGCGGACAATCAGCCCCAGCATTTT,CASSRGQADNQPQHF
TRBJ2-2,few,.,TRBV9,TGTGCCAGCAGCGTGATTCTCACCGGGGAGCTGTTTTTT,CASSVILTGELFF
TRBJ1-6,many,.,TRBV20-1,TGCAGTGCTGGCATCCCGGGAGAAAATTCACCCCTCCACTTT,CSAGIPGENSPLHF